The next 26 T cell receptor beta chains were all read from a single sample in a study of blood T cells in healthy people across ages. Alongside a J-beta primer mix, a sample-barcoded 5' primer served in a second PCR lasting roughly 6 to 11 cycles. MiXCR, applied by TCRdb to the 5' RACE reads, yields one record per CDR3 protein. The table records about 720,000 distinct CDR3 sequences, around 25% of them present only once. This same sample was also taken into another study, of T cells of mothers and their children.

The specimen sequenced was blood. The receptor source for this set is a boy between 10 and 17 years old in good health.

This clonotype was counted only a few times. The chain joins TRBV28 to TRBJ2-5; 13 nucleotides line up with TRBD2. This CDR3 contains 17 residues. Trimming at V came to 5 bases and at J to 2 bases, leaving 8 bases not matched to a gene. The germline V gene encodes CDR1 MDHEN and CDR2 SYDVKM. This CDR3 is CASSSPGTSGDQETQYF. DNA for the CDR3: TGTGCCAGCAGTAGCCCCGGGACTAGCGGGGATCAAGAGACCCAGTACTTC.

V is TRBV15 and J is TRBJ2-7; D is possibly TRBD1 (6 bases). This CDR3 has 15 amino acids. V was shortened by 3 bases and J by 5 bases, with 17 bases between the two germline ends. Per germline, CDR1 LNHNV and CDR2 YYDKDF (reference sequence). The CDR3 DNA reads TGTGCCACCAGCAGCAAATTGACAGGTCTCAACGAGCAGTACTTC. Residues: CATSSKLTGLNEQYF.

The chain recombines TRBV29-1 with TRBJ1-1; D perhaps matches TRBD1 (6 bases). This CDR3 contains 12 residues. Between the trimmed V and J ends, which lost 6 bases and 2 bases, there was a span of 10 bases. Germline V gene lookup returns CDR1 SQVTM and CDR2 ANQGSEA. As DNA, the CDR3 is TGCAGCGTAGAGGGGGTTAACACTGAAGCTTTCTTT. Its translation: CSVEGVNTEAFF.

V gene TRBV12-3 or TRBV12-4 combines with J gene TRBJ1-1; 8 bases match TRBD1. The CDR3 loop spans 11 amino acids. J gave up 11 bases and V 6 bases, and 5 bases lay outside the gene matches. The CDR3 sequence is CASRQDRDAFF. In DNA, the CDR3 is TGTGCCAGCAGACAGGACAGGGACGCTTTCTTT.

The chain is built from TRBV21-1 and TRBJ2-7. TRBV21-1 is flagged as a pseudogene. This CDR3 is 11 amino acids long. The CDR3 DNA is TGTGCCAGCAGCCAGAGTAGGGAGCAGTACTTC. Translated: CASSQSREQYF.

This clonotype has just a few counts. J is TRBJ1-4 and V is TRBV25-1; 7 nucleotides line up with TRBD1. Germline trimming cut 4 bases from V and 5 bases from J; bases unmatched to any gene: 7. CDR1 is MGHDK, CDR2 SYGVNS, per germline. CDR3 length: 15 residues. This CDR3 reads CASSGMGQTNEKLFF. CDR3 DNA: TGTGCCAGCAGTGGGATGGGACAGACAAATGAAAAACTGTTTTTT.

The table lists this clonotype with a few counts. This sequence joins TRBV25-1 and TRBJ2-7; D is unresolved. The CDR3 covers 13 residues. Per germline, CDR1 MGHDK and CDR2 SYGVNS. The CDR3 nucleotides are TGTGCACCGGCCGGCAGCCTAACCTACGAGCAGTACTTC. This encodes CAPAGSLTYEQYF.

In its sample, this clonotype was seen a few times. The chain joins TRBV29-1 to TRBJ2-3; no clear D. The length of the CDR3 is 14 residues. Trimming took off 3 bases at V and 2 bases at J, with 12 bases between the two ends. Looked up from germline, CDR1 is SQVTM and CDR2 is ANQGSEA. CDR3 protein: CSVDRRLITDTQYF. The CDR3 DNA sequence: TGCAGCGTTGACAGGAGACTTATCACAGATACGCAGTATTTT.

The V gene is TRBV4-3, the J gene TRBJ2-4; 7 nucleotides line up with TRBD1. J was trimmed by 0 bases and V by 4 bases; bases with no gene match: 9. Per germline, CDR1 LGHNA and CDR2 YSLEER. The CDR3 runs 17 residues. The chain's CDR3 is CASSPEGQLLAKNIQYF. CDR3 in DNA: TGCGCCAGCAGCCCAGAGGGACAGCTTCTAGCCAAAAACATTCAGTACTTC.

This clonotype appeared a few times. This rearrangement joins TRBV28 to TRBJ1-2, with TRBD1 identical over 7 bases. This CDR3 has 15 amino acids. The germline gives CDR1 MDHEN, CDR2 SYDVKM. Losses at the gene ends were 3 bases for V and 4 bases for J; bases not matched to a gene: 8. CDR3 bases: TGTGCCAGCAGTTTTGGCGGCAGGGGGTTCTATGGCTACACCTTC. Its translation: CASSFGGRGFYGYTF.

The rearrangement links TRBV4-2 to TRBJ1-2; TRBD1 matches 7 bases. Germline V gene data show CDR1 as LGHNA and CDR2 as YNFKEQ. This CDR3 has 15 residues. Losses at the gene ends were 0 bases for V and 2 bases for J; bases not matched to a gene: 3. CDR3 loop: CASSQEQGLNYGYTF. Here the CDR3 DNA reads TGTGCCAGCAGCCAAGAACAGGGGTTGAACTATGGCTACACCTTC.

The chain employs TRBV2 and TRBJ1-2; 7 bases match TRBD1. Germline lookup yields CDR1 SNHLY and CDR2 FYNNEI. V was clipped by 5 bases and J by 8 bases; unmatched bases: 14. CDR3 length: 15 residues. This CDR3 is CASSLSTGTANGYTF. CDR3 nucleotide sequence: TGTGCCAGCAGTTTATCAACCGGGACAGCTAACGGCTACACCTTC.

This clonotype was counted a few times. The chain recombines TRBV29-1 with TRBJ2-3; 9 bases agree with TRBD1. This CDR3 spans 14 amino acids. The trim removed 5 bases at V and 2 bases at J, leaving 5 bases unmatched. Germline CDR1 reads SQVTM; CDR2 reads ANQGSEA. CDR3 in amino acids: CSVMTGGNTDTQYF. The CDR3 coding sequence is TGCAGCGTTATGACAGGGGGAAACACAGATACGCAGTATTTT.

A few counts support this clonotype. This chain connects TRBV12-3 or TRBV12-4 to TRBJ1-5; D unresolved. V lost 7 bases and J lost 0, with 10 bases in between. The CDR3 has 14 amino acids. CDR3 coding DNA: TGTGCCAGCACCCGAGGGTATAGCAATCAGCCCCAGCATTTT. Protein product: CASTRGYSNQPQHF.

The CDR3 spells CASSSPAYQETQYF. In DNA, the CDR3 is TGTGCCAGCAGCTCGCCAGCTTACCAAGAGACCCAGTACTTC. The genes are TRBV5-4 and TRBJ2-5; no definite D call. The V gene's germline CDR1 is SGHNT and CDR2 YYREEE (reference sequence). The ends were cut back, 3 bases at V and 0 bases at J, with 9 bases in the middle. The CDR3 consists of 14 residues.

This clonotype was counted only a few times. The chain joins TRBV2 to TRBJ2-3; 14 bases are a match to TRBD2. The J segment lost 0 bases and the V segment lost 0 bases, leaving 5 bases of the junction unmatched. This CDR3 has 19 residues. Germline V gene lookup returns CDR1 SNHLY and CDR2 FYNNEI. CDR3 region: CASSEAVTSGGGSTDTQYF. The CDR3 region has the DNA TGTGCCAGCAGTGAAGCGGTGACTAGCGGGGGGGGAAGCACAGATACGCAGTATTTT.

J is TRBJ2-5 and V is TRBV20-1, with 7 bases fitting TRBD2. The DNA end lines up better with TRBJ2-7; the J call may be wrong. The CDR3 spans 14 residues. CDR1 and CDR2 from the germline V gene are DFQATT and SNEGSKA (reference sequence). The CDR3 DNA follows: TGCAGTGCTAGAGAGAGCGGGGAGATTTACGAGCAGTACTTC. This encodes CSARESGEIYEQYF.

This clonotype was seen a few times. CDR3 protein: CASSPGTVGQPQHF. Written as DNA, the CDR3 is TGTGCCAGCAGCCCGGGGACAGTGGGTCAGCCCCAGCATTTT. The chain is built from TRBV5-5 and TRBJ1-5; TRBD1 matches at 7 bases. The germline gives CDR1 SGHKS, CDR2 YYEKEE (reference sequence). Losses at the gene ends were 4 bases for V and 6 bases for J; bases not matched to a gene: 7. This CDR3 region has 14 residues.

The DNA of the CDR3 is TGTGCCAGCAGTGAACTTACAGGGGAGTACGAGCAGTACTTC. It translates to CASSELTGEYEQYF. The chain recombines TRBV27 with TRBJ2-7; 7 bases are shared with TRBD1. The ends lost 5 bases at V and 4 bases at J; junction bases unmatched: 8. Germline CDR1 and CDR2: MNHEY and SMNVEV (reference sequence). The CDR3 runs to 14 residues.

This chain links TRBV15 with TRBJ2-1; TRBD1 is a possible D gene (5 bases). The CDR3 consists of 15 residues. CDR1 LNHNV and CDR2 YYDKDF come from the germline V gene (reference sequence). The V gene lost 5 bases and the J gene lost 10 bases, with 21 bases spanning the gap. The CDR3 DNA is TGTGCCACCAGCGAGGCGTTAAGGGGTAATGTGGAGCAGTTCTTC. Encoded protein: CATSEALRGNVEQFF. Combining the CDR3 with reference TRBV15 and TRBJ2-1 gives the whole variable domain DAMVIQNPRYQVTQFGKPVTLSCSQTLNHNVMYWYQQKSSQAPKLLFHYYDKDFNNEADTPDNFQSRRPNTSFCFLDIRSPGLGDTAMYLCATSEALRGNVEQFFGPGTRLTVL.

This chain uses TRBV7-9 with TRBJ2-5; no reliable D call. The DNA end is more similar to TRBJ2-1, so the J call may be wrong. The CDR3 totals 16 residues. Looked up from germline, CDR1 is SEHNR and CDR2 is FQNEAQ (reference sequence). The CDR3 protein is CASSLGLRASRDEQFF. The CDR3 DNA is TGTGCCAGCAGCTTAGGGCTAAGGGCCTCCCGAGATGAGCAGTTCTTC.

This clonotype showed up just a few times. The gene calls are TRBV2 and TRBJ2-5; 10 nucleotides match TRBD2. The DNA end lines up better with TRBJ2-1; the J call may be wrong. Per the germline V gene, CDR1 is SNHLY and CDR2 is FYNNEI. The CDR3 contains 14 residues. The CDR3 reads CASSESGRAFEQFF. The CDR3 DNA reads TGTGCCAGCAGTGAAAGCGGGAGGGCCTTTGAGCAGTTCTTC.

This clonotype was counted ten times or more. The J gene is TRBJ2-7, the V gene TRBV29-1, with TRBD2 matching 8 bases. The CDR3 consists of 12 residues. V lost 6 bases, J lost 3 bases, and 4 bases stayed unmatched. Germline-derived CDR1 and CDR2 are SQVTM and ANQGSEA. The CDR3 region has the DNA TGCAGCGTCCTCGCGGGGGGCTACGAGCAGTACTTC. It specifies CSVLAGGYEQYF.

This clonotype has just a few counts. The V call is TRBV28, the J call TRBJ2-1, with 14 positions matching TRBD2. Germline-derived CDR1 and CDR2 are MDHEN and SYDVKM. This CDR3 is 16 amino acids long. V lost 6 bases and J lost 0; bases outside the gene matches: 1. The CDR3 DNA reads TGTGCCAGCAGGGGACTAGCGGGGGACTCCTACAATGAGCAGTTCTTC. This translates into CASRGLAGDSYNEQFF. Complete variable domain (other parts from reference TRBV28 and TRBJ2-1): DVKVTQSSRYLVKRTGEKVFLECVQDMDHENMFWYRQDPGLGLRLIYFSYDVKMKEKGDIPEGYSVSREKKERFSLILESASTNQTSMYLCASRGLAGDSYNEQFFGPGTRLTVL.

The table lists this clonotype with a few counts. The rearrangement links TRBV6-2 or TRBV6-3 to TRBJ2-5; the D is unclear. Germline V lookup: CDR1 MNHEY, CDR2 SVGEGT. Deletions cut 5 bases from V and 3 bases from J, with 19 bases between. The length of the CDR3 is 16 residues. As DNA, the CDR3 is TGTGCCAGCAGTCCCCTCGGCGGTGGCTCCAAAGAGACCCAGTACTTC. This gives the protein CASSPLGGGSKETQYF.

This chain uses TRBV9 with TRBJ2-3; no firm D call. V gave up 4 bases and J gave up 6 bases, with 21 bases separating them. The CDR3 is 16 amino acids. In germline, CDR1 is SGDLS, CDR2 YYNGEE. In DNA form, the CDR3 reads TGTGCCAGCAGCCCAGCTTTCGATGCTCCTTGGGATACGCAGTATTTT. Its translation: CASSPAFDAPWDTQYF.